This TCR beta chain came from a study of T cell therapy after organ transplantation. Study overall: T cells were expanded two to three weeks with 30 CMV class I/II epitopes.

The time point was: 20-29 weeks after completion of therapy. Germline lookup yields CDR1 SGDLS and CDR2 YYNGEE. The CDR3 extends over 19 amino acids. Trimming cost V 5 bases and J 4 bases, with 30 bases left between them. Worth noting for this clone: Its antigen is still unknown.

Regarding the study as a whole: Concurrent antirejection and antiviral drugs remain unassessed confounders. CD8 clonality fold change after therapy inversely tracked pretherapy clonality. Both transferred clonotypes and endogenous ones absent from products apparently reconstituted.

Libraries were prepared by immunoSEQ multiplex PCR; TCRdb keeps only in-frame clonotypes and omits some of them. The data hold 20,000 to 25,000 clones, with roughly 84% observed a single time. This receptor was taken from a human patient who had received a solid organ transplant and had CMV disease. Some T cells may have originated in the graft donor. This chain connects TRBV9 to TRBJ1-1; D possibly corresponds to TRBD1 (6 bases). Sample: CD8+ T cells from blood, taken after autologous CMV-specific T cell therapy. The CDR3 nucleotides read TGTGCCAGCAGTGCGATTACAGCTACAGGGATGGGGGTAAGCACTGAAGCTTTCTTT. Its protein product is CASSAITATGMGVSTEAFF.